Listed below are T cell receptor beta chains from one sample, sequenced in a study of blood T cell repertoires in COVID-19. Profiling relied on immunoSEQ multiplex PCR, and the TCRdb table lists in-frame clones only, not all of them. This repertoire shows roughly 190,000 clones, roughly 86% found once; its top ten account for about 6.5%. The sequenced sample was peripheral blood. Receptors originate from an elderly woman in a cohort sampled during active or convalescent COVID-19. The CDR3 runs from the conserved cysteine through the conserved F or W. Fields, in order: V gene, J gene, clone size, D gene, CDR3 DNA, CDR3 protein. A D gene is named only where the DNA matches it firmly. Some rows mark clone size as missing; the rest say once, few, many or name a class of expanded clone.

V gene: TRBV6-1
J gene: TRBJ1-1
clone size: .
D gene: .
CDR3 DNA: TGTGCCAGCAGTGATATACAGGGTACTGAAGCTTTCTTT
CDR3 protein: CASSDIQGTEAFF

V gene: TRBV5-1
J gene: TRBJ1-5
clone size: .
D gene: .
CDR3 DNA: TGCGCCAGCAGCTTGGTGGGGGGAAGAGGCAATCAGCCCCAGCATTTT
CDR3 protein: CASSLVGGRGNQPQHF

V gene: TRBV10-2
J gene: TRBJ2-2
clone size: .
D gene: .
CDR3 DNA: TGCGCCAGCACCGAGACAGCTAACACCGGGGAGCTGTTTTTT
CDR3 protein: CASTETANTGELFF

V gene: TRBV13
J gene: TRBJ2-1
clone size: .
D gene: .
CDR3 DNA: TGTGCCAGCGGTGGAGTGGTCATCAATGAGCAGTTCTTC
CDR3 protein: CASGGVVINEQFF

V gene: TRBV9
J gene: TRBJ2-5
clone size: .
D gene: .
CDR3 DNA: TGTGCCAGCAGCGTGTCCTTACAAGAGACCCAGTACTTC
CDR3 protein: CASSVSLQETQYF

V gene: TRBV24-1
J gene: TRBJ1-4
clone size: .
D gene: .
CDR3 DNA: TGTGCCACCAGTGATTTGGCGGGGGGCAGGACTAATGAAAAACTGTTTTTT
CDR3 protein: CATSDLAGGRTNEKLFF

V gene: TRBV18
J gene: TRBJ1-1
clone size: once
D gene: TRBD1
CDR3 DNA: TGTGCCAGCTCGCCTGGACAGGGGGCTTTCACTGAAGCTTTCTTT
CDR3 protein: CASSPGQGAFTEAFF

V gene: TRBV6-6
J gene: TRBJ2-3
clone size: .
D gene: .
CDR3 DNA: TGTGCCGGTACCTCGGCGGCGGGGTCCCCAGATACGCAGTATTTT
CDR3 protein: CAGTSAAGSPDTQYF

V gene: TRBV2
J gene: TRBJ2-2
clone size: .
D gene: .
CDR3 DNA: TGTGCCAGCAGTGAAGGACTAGCGAACACCGGGGAGCTGTTTTTT
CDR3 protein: CASSEGLANTGELFF

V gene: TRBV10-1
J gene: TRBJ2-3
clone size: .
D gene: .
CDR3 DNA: TGCGCCAGCAGTGAGTCGGGCGGGAGCACAGATACGCAGTATTTT
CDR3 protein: CASSESGGSTDTQYF

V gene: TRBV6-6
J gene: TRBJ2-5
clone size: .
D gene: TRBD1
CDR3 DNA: TGTGCCAGCAGAGACGAACAGGGGGCCGGGCAAGAGACCCAGTACTTC
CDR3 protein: CASRDEQGAGQETQYF

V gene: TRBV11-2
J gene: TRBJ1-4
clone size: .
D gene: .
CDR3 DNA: TGTGCCAGCAGCTCAGGGCGGCGTCCCTATGAAAAACTGTTTTTT
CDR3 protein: CASSSGRRPYEKLFF

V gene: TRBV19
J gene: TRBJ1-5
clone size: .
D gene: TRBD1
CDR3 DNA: TGTGCCAGTGGCGGGACAGTGAACAATCAGCCCCAGCATTTT
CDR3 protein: CASGGTVNNQPQHF

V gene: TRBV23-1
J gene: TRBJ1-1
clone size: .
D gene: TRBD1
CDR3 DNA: TGCGCCAGCAGTCAACCCGGGACAGGCTCCACTGAAGCTTTCTTT
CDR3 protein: CASSQPGTGSTEAFF

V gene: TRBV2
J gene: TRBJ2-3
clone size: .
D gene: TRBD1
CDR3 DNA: TGTGCCAGCAGTGTGGACAGGGGGGTTGTGGATACGCAGTATTTT
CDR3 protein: CASSVDRGVVDTQYF

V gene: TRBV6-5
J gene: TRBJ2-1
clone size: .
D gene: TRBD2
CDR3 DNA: TGTGCCAGCAGTTACTCAGGCGGGGGGGCTATTGAGCAGTTCTTC
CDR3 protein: CASSYSGGGAIEQFF

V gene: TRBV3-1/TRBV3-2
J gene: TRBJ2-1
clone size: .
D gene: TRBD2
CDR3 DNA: TGTGCCAGCAGCCAAGGCGGGGGGGCCGTCGATGAGCAGTTCTTC
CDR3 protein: CASSQGGGAVDEQFF

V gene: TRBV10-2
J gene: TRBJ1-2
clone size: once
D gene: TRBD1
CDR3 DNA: TGCGCCAGCAGTGAGAGGGGACAGGGGTATAACTATGGCTACACCTTC
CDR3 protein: CASSERGQGYNYGYTF

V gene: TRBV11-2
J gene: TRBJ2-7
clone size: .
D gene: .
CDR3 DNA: TGTGCCTGTGAACAGGGCGGGGGATACGAGCAGTACTTC
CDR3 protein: CACEQGGGYEQYF

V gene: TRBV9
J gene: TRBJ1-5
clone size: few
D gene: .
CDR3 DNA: TGTGCCAGCAGCGATCAGGGGTCGCAGCCCCAGCATTTT
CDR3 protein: CASSDQGSQPQHF

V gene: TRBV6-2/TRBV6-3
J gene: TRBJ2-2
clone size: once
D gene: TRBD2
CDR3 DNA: TGTGCCAGCAGTTACTCGCGGGAGGGCGGGGAGCTGTTTTTT
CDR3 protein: CASSYSREGGELFF

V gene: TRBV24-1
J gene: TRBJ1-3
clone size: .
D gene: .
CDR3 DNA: TGTGCCACCAGTGATTCGGACAGTCCTGGAAACACCATATATTTT
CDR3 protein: CATSDSDSPGNTIYF

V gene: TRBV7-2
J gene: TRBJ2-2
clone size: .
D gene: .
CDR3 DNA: TGTGCCAGCAGCTTGGTACAGCCTACCGGGGAGCTGTTTTTT
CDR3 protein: CASSLVQPTGELFF

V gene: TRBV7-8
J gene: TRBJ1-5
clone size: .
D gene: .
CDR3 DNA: TGTGCCAGCAGCTTAGTCGTGGGGGCCAATCAGCCCCAGCATTTT
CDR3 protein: CASSLVVGANQPQHF

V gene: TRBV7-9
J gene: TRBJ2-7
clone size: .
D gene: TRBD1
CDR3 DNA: TGTGCCAGCGGCTATTTAGACAGGGGCCTGAGCGAGCAGTACTTC
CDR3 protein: CASGYLDRGLSEQYF

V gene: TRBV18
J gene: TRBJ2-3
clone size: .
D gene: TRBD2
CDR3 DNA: TGTGCCAGCTCACCTCGGGGGGGTGCGACAGATACGCAGTATTTT
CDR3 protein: CASSPRGGATDTQYF

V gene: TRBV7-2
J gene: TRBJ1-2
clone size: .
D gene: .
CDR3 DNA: TGTGCCAGCAGCTTACAGACAAACTATGGCTACACCTTC
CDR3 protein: CASSLQTNYGYTF

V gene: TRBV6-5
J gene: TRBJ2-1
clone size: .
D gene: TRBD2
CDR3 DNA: TGTGCCAGCAGTTACGGCGCGGGAGGCGGCAATGAGCAGTTCTTC
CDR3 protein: CASSYGAGGGNEQFF